The TCR beta chain described here comes from a study of patients and donors after allogeneic stem cell transplantation (dated by TCRdb to 2019 to 2021). As encoded in the germline V gene, CDR1 is SGHTA while CDR2 is FQGTGA. Germline trimming amounts to 1 base on V and 9 bases on J, with 3 as the count of junction bases outside the gene matches. The CDR3, from cysteine to phenylalanine, totals 14 residues. The read is trimmed to its CDR3 DNA, 42 bases read in frame from base 1. A word on this clonotype: What antigen it recognizes has not been identified. The input lacks base qualities; no much larger clone sits a single base away.

Library generation was performed with RT-PCR. Reads for this sample came from a NextSeq 550. TCRdb reprocessing: public reads trimmed at Q25 with fastp, clones called with MiXCR, in-frame beta chains kept. One record per CDR3 amino acid sequence lists the most common genes and DNA. The sample yields around 240,000 distinct CDR3 sequences; over 12% were counted once. The top ten clonotypes cover around 10% of the sample. The sample taken for sequencing was blood, either unsorted or a sorted T cell fraction (not recorded which). The clonotype comes from a human donor who was either an allogeneic HSCT recipient or a stem cell or donor lymphocyte infusion donor (not recorded which). It is not recorded whose cells these are; they may come from a transplant donor. Here the chain combines TRBV7-3 and TRBJ2-1; TRBD2 matches 10 bases in the middle. This receptor carries the CDR3 CASSLRVAGGEQFF. The DNA reads TGTGCCAGCAGCTTAAGGGTAGCGGGAGGTGAGCAGTTCTTC.